This T cell receptor beta chain comes out of a study of graft-versus-host responses after intestinal transplantation. The graft tissue was processed, and this released both intraepithelial and lamina propria lymphocytes. CDR1 and CDR2 (germline): LGHNT, FRNRAP. J lost 5 bases, V lost 0 bases, and 8 bases had no gene match. The CDR3 runs to 17 residues. To note about this clone: What it recognizes is unknown.

Clones were read by immunoSEQ multiplex PCR, and TCRdb kept only the in-frame ones, dropping some. The sample shows approximately 60,000 clones, around nine tenths of them seen only once. Overall study results and limits: Researchers found GvH clones in recipient marrow, and some showed up first in ileum or blood.

This TCR was sampled from a human patient who received an intestinal transplant, so some T cells may come from the graft donor. The chain links TRBV12-5 to TRBJ1-5; 9 bases align to TRBD1. The sample here was ileum tissue, taken less than 400 days after transplant. CDR3 nucleotides: TGTGCTAGTGGTTTGGTACTGGGGACAGGGTCACATCAGCCCCAGCATTTT. Protein: CASGLVLGTGSHQPQHF.